Listed below are T cell receptor beta chains from one sample, sequenced in a study of early T cells in non-severe SARS-CoV-2 infection. TCRdb called the 5' RACE reads again in MiXCR, with one record for every CDR3 protein. The sample gives 50,000 to 80,000 distinct CDR3 sequences, less than 9.5% of which show up once; 13% is in the top ten. The source material was whole blood, sampled at baseline. These receptors were collected from an adult who was a healthcare worker with PCR-confirmed SARS-CoV-2 infection or an uninfected control (not recorded which). Each CDR3 is given with its conserved first and last residue. The D gene is left open where the match is weak. Some rows mark clone size as missing; the rest say once, few, many or name a class of expanded clone.

>TRBV5-1|many|-|TRBJ1-2
CASSLNPGAEHYGYTF
TGCGCCAGCAGCTTGAATCCGGGGGCCGAACACTATGGCTACACCTTC
>TRBV11-2|-|TRBD1|TRBJ2-7
CASSPPGQGAYEQYF
TGTGCCAGCAGCCCCCCGGGACAGGGGGCCTACGAGCAGTACTTC
>TRBV9|many|-|TRBJ1-1
CASSSRENTEAFF
TGTGCCAGCAGCTCGCGGGAAAACACTGAAGCTTTCTTT
>TRBV11-1|few|TRBD2|TRBJ2-5
CASSPPLAGVGETQYF
TGTGCCAGCAGCCCCCCTCTAGCGGGAGTGGGTGAGACCCAGTACTTC
>TRBV18|-|-|TRBJ2-3
CASSPPSADTQYF
TGTGCCAGCTCACCACCGTCGGCAGATACGCAGTATTTT
>TRBV11-3|-|-|TRBJ2-1
CASSPRPDGDNEQFF
TGTGCCAGCAGCCCCAGACCGGACGGAGACAATGAGCAGTTCTTC
>TRBV7-2|-|-|TRBJ2-3
CASSLDTTADTQYF
TGTGCCAGCAGCTTAGATACCACTGCAGATACGCAGTATTTT
>TRBV9|many|-|TRBJ1-6
CASSIRVNNSPLHF
TGTGCCAGCAGCATCAGAGTGAATAATTCACCCCTCCACTTT
>TRBV20-1|few|-|TRBJ1-4
CSADRGAANEKLFF
TGCAGTGCAGATAGGGGGGCGGCTAATGAAAAACTGTTTTTT
>TRBV5-4|many|TRBD1|TRBJ2-3
CASSFGQGIFTDTQYF
TGTGCCAGCAGCTTCGGACAGGGTATCTTCACAGATACGCAGTATTTT
>TRBV10-3|few|-|TRBJ1-2
CAISESAGNNGYTF
TGTGCCATCAGTGAGTCTGCAGGGAATAATGGCTACACCTTC
>TRBV21-1|-|-|TRBJ2-6
CASARDREFKAGANVLTF
TGTGCCAGCGCCCGGGACAGGGAGTTTAAGGCCGGGGCCAACGTCCTGACTTTC
>TRBV6-5|few|TRBD1|TRBJ1-1
CASDRGQGTEAFF
TGTGCCAGTGACAGGGGGCAAGGCACTGAAGCTTTCTTT
>TRBV3-1|many|-|TRBJ2-2
CASSFRSVRSNTELFF
TGTGCCAGCAGCTTCCGGTCGGTCCGCTCGAACACTGAGCTGTTTTTT
>TRBV7-9|many|TRBD1|TRBJ2-3
CASSYGQGGTDTQYF
TGTGCCAGCAGCTACGGACAGGGGGGCACAGATACGCAGTATTTT
>TRBV7-2|-|-|TRBJ2-1
CASSFDRLYNEQFF
TGTGCCAGCAGCTTCGACAGGCTTTACAATGAGCAGTTCTTC
>TRBV7-3|many|TRBD2|TRBJ2-3
CASSLLAGGHTQYF
TGTGCCAGCAGCTTACTAGCGGGAGGCCATACGCAGTATTTT